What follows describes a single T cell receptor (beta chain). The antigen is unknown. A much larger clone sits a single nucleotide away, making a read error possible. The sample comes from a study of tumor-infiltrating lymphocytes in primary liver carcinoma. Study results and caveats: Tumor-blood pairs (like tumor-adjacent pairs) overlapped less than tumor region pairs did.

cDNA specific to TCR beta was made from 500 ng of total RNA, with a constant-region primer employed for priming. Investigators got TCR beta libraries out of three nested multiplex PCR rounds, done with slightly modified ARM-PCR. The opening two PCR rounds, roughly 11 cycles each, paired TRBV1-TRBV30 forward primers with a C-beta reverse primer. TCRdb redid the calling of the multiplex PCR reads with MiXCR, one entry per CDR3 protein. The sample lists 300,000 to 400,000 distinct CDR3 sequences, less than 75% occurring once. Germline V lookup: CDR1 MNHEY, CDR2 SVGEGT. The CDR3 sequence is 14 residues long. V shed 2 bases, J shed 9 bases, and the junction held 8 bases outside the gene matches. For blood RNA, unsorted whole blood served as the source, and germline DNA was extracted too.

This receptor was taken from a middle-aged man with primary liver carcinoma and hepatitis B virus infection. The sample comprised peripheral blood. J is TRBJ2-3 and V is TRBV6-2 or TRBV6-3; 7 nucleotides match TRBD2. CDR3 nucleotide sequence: TGTGCCAGCAGTTACGCTGCGGGAGCGAACACGCAGTATTTT. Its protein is CASSYAAGANTQYF.